This T cell receptor (beta chain) stems from a study of T cell responses to AZD1222 COVID-19 vaccine. The table came from immunoSEQ multiplex PCR; TCRdb's copy has only in-frame clones and leaves some out. The sample carries roughly 70,000 clones, 85% recorded once. The study, taken as a whole, reports: Just a handful of people given AZD1222 tested seropositive at baseline. Clonal diversity may have been underestimated in mostly white British donors. Vaccine-related CD4 TCRs covered spike, predominating at 160-218 and 743-854.

Regarding this clone: Its cognate antigen is unknown.

CDR3 length: 13 amino acids. The germline V gene has CDR1 LNHDA and CDR2 SQIVND (reference sequence). The ends were cut back, 7 bases at V and 5 bases at J, with 15 bases in the middle. The clonotype was recovered from an adult in good health. The input for sequencing was peripheral blood, taken on day 0 of AZD1222 vaccination. This chain joins TRBV19 and TRBJ2-7; D is tentatively TRBD1 or TRBD2 (6 bases each). The chain's CDR3 is CASKRGDGDEQYF. In DNA, the CDR3 is TGTGCCAGTAAGAGGGGGGACGGGGACGAGCAGTACTTC.